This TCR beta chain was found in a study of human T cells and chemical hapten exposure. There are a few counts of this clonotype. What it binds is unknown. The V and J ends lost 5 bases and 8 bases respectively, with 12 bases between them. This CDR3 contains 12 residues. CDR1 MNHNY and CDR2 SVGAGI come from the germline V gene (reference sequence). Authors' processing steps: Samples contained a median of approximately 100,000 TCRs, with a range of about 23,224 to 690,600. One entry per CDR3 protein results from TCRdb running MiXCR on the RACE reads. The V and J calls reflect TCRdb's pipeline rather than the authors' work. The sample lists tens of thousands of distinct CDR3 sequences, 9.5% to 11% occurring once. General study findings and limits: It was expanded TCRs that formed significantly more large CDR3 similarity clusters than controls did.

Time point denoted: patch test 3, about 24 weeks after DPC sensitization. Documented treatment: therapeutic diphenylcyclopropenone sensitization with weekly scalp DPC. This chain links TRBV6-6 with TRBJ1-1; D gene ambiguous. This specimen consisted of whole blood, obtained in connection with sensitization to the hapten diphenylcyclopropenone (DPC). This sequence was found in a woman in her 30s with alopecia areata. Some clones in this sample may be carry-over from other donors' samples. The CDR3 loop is CASSNAGGEAFF. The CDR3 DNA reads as TGTGCCAGCAGTAACGCTGGCGGCGAAGCTTTCTTT.